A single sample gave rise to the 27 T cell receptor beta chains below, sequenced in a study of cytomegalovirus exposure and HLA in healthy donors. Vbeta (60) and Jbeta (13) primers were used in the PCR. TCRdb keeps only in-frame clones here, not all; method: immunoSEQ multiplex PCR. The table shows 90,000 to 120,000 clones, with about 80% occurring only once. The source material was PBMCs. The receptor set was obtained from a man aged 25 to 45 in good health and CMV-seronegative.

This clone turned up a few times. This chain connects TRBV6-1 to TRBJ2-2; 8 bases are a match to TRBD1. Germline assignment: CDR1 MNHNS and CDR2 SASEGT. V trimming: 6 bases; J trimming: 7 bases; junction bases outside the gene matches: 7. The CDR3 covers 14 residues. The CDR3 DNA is TGTGCCAGCAGAGCGGACAGGGCTCGCGGGGAGCTGTTTTTT. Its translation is CASRADRARGELFF.

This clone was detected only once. The CDR3 loop is CASSTWTGSREQYF. The CDR3 nucleotides are TGTGCCAGCAGTACCTGGACAGGGTCGCGCGAGCAGTACTTC. This sequence joins TRBV28 and TRBJ2-7; 8 bases align to TRBD1. V trimming: 5 bases; J trimming: 6 bases; junction bases outside the gene matches: 9. Germline values: CDR1 MDHEN, CDR2 SYDVKM. CDR3 length: 14 residues.

This CDR3 reads CASRHTTENIQYF. The CDR3 nucleotides read TGTGCCAGCCGACACACGACAGAAAACATTCAGTACTTC. The V call is TRBV11-2, the J call TRBJ2-4; tentative D call: TRBD1 (5 bases). The germline V gene encodes CDR1 SGHAT and CDR2 FQNNGV. V lost 8 bases and J 5 bases, leaving 13 bases between the germline ends. The CDR3 sequence is 13 residues long.

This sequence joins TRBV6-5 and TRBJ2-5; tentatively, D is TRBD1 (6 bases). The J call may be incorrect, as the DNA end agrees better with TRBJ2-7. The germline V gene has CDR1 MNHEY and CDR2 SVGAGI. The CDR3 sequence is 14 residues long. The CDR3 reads CASSYVQGLGEQYF. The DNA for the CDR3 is TGTGCCAGCAGTTATGTTCAGGGGTTGGGCGAGCAGTACTTC.

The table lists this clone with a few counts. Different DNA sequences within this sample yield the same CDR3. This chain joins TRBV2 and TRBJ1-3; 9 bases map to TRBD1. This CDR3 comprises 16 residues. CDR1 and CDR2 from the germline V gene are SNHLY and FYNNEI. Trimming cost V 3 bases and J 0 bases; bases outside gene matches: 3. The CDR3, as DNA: TGTGCCAGCAGTGATGGACAGGGGAACTCTGGAAACACCATATATTTT. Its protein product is CASSDGQGNSGNTIYF.

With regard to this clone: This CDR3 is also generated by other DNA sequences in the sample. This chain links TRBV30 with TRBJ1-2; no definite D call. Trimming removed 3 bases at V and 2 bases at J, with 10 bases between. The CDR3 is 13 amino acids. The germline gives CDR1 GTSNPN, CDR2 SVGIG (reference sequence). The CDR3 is CAWRDGINYGYTF. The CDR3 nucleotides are TGTGCCTGGAGAGACGGGATAAACTATGGCTACACCTTC.

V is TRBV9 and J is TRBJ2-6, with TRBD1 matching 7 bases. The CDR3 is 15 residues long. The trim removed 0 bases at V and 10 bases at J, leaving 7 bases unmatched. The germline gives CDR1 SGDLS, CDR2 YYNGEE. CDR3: CASSVDGTDPNVLTF. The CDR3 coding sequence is TGTGCCAGCAGCGTAGACGGGACAGACCCTAACGTCCTGACTTTC.

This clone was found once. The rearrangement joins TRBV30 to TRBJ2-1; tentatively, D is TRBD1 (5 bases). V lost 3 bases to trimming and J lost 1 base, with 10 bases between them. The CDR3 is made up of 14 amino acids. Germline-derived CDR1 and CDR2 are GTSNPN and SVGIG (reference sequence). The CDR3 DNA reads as TGTGCCTGGAGAGGGGTAATGTCCTACAATGAGCAGTTCTTC. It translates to CAWRGVMSYNEQFF.

The CDR3 protein is CASSRQTNSGANVLTF. CDR3 nucleotides: TGTGCCAGTAGTAGACAGACCAACTCTGGGGCCAACGTCCTGACTTTC. This sequence joins TRBV19 and TRBJ2-6, with a tentative D call TRBD1 (5 bases). Germline V CDR1 and CDR2: LNHDA, SQIVND (reference sequence). Between the trimmed V and J ends, which lost 4 bases and 0 bases, there was a span of 10 bases. The CDR3 contains 16 residues.

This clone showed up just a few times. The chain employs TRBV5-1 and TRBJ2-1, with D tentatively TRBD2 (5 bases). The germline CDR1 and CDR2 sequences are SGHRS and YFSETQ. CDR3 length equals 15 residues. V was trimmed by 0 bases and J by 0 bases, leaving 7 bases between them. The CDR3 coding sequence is TGCGCCAGCAGCTTGGTAGAGGGCTCCTACAATGAGCAGTTCTTC. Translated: CASSLVEGSYNEQFF.

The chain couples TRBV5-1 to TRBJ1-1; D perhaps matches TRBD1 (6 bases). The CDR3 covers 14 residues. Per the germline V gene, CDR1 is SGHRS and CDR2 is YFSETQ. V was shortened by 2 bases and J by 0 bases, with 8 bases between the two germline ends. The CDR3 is CASSFRGLNTEAFF. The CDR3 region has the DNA TGCGCCAGCAGCTTCAGGGGTTTGAACACTGAAGCTTTCTTT. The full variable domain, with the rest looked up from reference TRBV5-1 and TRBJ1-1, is KAGVTQTPRYLIKTRGQQVTLSCSPISGHRSVSWYQQTPGQGLQFLFEYFSETQRNKGNFPGRFSGRQFSNSRSEMNVSTLELGDSALYLCASSFRGLNTEAFFGQGTRLTVV.

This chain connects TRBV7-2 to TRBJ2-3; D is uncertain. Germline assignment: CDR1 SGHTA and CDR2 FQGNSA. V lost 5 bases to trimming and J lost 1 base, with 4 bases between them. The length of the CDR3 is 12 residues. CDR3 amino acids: CASSVGTDTQYF. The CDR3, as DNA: TGTGCCAGCAGCGTCGGCACAGATACGCAGTATTTT.

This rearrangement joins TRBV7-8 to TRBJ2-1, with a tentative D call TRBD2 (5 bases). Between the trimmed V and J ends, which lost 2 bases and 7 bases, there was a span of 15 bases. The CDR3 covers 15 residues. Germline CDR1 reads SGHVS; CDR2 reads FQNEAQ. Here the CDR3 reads CASSLRTSLGNEQFF. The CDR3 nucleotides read TGTGCCAGCAGCTTAAGGACTTCGTTGGGGAATGAGCAGTTCTTC.

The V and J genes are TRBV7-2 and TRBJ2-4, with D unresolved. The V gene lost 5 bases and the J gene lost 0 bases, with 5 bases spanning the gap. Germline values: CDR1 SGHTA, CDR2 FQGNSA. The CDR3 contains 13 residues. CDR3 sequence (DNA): TGTGCCAGCAGCGCCGGAGCCAAAAACATTCAGTACTTC. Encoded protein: CASSAGAKNIQYF.

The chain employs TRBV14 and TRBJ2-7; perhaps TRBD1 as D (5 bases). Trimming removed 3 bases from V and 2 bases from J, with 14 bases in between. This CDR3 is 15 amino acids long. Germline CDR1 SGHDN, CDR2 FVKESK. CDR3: CASSHLGAVAYEQYF. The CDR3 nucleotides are TGTGCCAGCAGCCATTTAGGGGCAGTCGCCTACGAGCAGTACTTC.

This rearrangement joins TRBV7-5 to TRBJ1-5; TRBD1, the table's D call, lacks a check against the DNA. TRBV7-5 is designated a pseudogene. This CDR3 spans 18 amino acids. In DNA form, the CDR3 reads TGTGCCAGAAGCTTAGTGTGCCAGGGATGGAATAGCAATCAGCCCCAGCATTTT. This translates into CARSLVCQGWNSNQPQHF.

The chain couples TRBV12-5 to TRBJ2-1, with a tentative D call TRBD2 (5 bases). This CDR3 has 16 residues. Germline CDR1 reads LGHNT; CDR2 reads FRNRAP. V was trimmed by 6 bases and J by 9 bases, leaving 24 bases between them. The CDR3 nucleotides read TGTGCTAGTGGACTTCCCCTCACTAGTTCGGTCGGTGAGCAGTTCTTC. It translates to CASGLPLTSSVGEQFF.

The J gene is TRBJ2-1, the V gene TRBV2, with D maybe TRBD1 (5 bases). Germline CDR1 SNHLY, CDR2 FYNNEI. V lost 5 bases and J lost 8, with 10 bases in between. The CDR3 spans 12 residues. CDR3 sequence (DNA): TGTGCCAGCAGTTCGCAGGGCGATGAGCAGTTCTTC. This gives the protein CASSSQGDEQFF.

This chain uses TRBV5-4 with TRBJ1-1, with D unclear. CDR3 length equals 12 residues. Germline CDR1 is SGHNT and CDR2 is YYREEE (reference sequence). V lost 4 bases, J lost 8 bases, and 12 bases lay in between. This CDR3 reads CASSAADGEAFF. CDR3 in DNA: TGTGCCAGCAGCGCAGCCGACGGGGAAGCTTTCTTT.

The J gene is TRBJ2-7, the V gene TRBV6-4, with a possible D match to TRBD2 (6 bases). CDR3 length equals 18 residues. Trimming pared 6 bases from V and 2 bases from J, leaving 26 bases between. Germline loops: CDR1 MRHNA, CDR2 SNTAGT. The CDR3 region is CASSHPGARGGATYEQYF. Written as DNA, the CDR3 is TGTGCCAGCAGCCACCCTGGAGCGCGGGGAGGTGCTACCTACGAGCAGTACTTC.

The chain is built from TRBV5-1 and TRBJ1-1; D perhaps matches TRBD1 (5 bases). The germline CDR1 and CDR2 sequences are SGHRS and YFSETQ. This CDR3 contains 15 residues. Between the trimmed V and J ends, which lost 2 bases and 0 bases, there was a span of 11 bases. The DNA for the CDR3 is TGCGCCAGCAGCTTAGGGGCCAGTATGAACACTGAAGCTTTCTTT. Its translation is CASSLGASMNTEAFF.

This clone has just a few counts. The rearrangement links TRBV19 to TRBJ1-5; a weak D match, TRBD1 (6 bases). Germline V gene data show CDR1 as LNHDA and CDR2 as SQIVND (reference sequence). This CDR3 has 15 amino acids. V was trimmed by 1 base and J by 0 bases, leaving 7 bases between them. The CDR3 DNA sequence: TGTGCCAGTAGTATAGGAGGGGGTAGCAATCAGCCCCAGCATTTT. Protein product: CASSIGGGSNQPQHF.

The DNA of the CDR3 is TGTGCCACCACAGTAGCGGGAGTTCTGGATAAGCAGTTCTTC. Amino acids: CATTVAGVLDKQFF. The gene calls are TRBV7-9 and TRBJ2-1; TRBD2 agrees at 9 bases. CDR1 and CDR2 (germline): SEHNR, FQNEAQ (reference sequence). The CDR3 consists of 14 residues. Trimming cost V 10 bases and J 11 bases; bases outside gene matches: 15.

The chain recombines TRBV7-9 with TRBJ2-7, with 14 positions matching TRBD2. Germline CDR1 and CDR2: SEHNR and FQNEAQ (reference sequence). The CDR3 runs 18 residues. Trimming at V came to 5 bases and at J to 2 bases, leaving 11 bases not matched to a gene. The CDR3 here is CASSPAVGTSGSPYEQYF. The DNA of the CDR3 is TGTGCCAGCAGCCCCGCCGTAGGGACTAGCGGGAGTCCCTACGAGCAGTACTTC. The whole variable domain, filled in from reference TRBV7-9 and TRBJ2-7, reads DTGVSQNPRHKITKRGQNVTFRCDPISEHNRLYWYRQTLGQGPEFLTYFQNEAQLEKSRLLSDRFSAERPKGSFSTLEIQRTEQGDSAMYLCASSPAVGTSGSPYEQYFGPGTRLTVT.

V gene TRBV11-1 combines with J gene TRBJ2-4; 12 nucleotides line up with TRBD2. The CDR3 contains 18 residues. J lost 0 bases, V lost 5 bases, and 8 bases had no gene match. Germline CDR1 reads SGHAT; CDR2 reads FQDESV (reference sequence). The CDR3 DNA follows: TGTGCCAGCAGCGTAACTAGCGGGAGGTCCGTAGCCAAAAACATTCAGTACTTC. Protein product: CASSVTSGRSVAKNIQYF.

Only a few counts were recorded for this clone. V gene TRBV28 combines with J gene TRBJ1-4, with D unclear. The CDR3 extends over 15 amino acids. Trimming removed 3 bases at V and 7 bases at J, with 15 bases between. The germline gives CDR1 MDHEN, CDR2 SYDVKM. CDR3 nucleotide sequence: TGTGCCAGCAGTTTGGCGGGGTCAGGTGGTGAAAAACTGTTTTTT. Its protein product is CASSLAGSGGEKLFF.

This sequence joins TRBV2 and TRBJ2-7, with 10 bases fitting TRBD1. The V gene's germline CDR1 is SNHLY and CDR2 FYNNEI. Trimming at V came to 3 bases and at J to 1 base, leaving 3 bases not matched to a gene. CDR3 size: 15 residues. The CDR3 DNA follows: TGTGCCAGCAGTGAGTGGGACAGGGGATCCTACGAGCAGTACTTC. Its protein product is CASSEWDRGSYEQYF.